The 11 T cell receptor beta chains below come from one sample, sequenced in a study of blood T cell repertoires in COVID-19. The assay was immunoSEQ multiplex PCR, and TCRdb's table has in-frame clones only and misses some. The sample shows about 190,000 clones, roughly four fifths of them seen only once. The sample was peripheral blood. These receptors originate from a woman between 65 and 79 years old with active or convalescent COVID-19.

In this sample, this clone turned up a few times. The chain carries TRBV5-4 and TRBJ2-5; D might be TRBD2 (5 bases). This CDR3 has 14 amino acids. Trimming took 0 bases from V and 2 from J, leaving 8 bases between them. From germline, CDR1 is SGHNT and CDR2 YYREEE (reference sequence). The DNA of the CDR3 is TGTGCCAGCAGCTTGGTTGAGGGACAAGAGACCCAGTACTTC. Protein product: CASSLVEGQETQYF.

This sequence joins TRBV9 and TRBJ1-2; TRBD1 matches at 7 bases. J was trimmed by 4 bases and V by 2 bases; bases with no gene match: 8. The germline V gene encodes CDR1 SGDLS and CDR2 YYNGEE. There are 15 residues in the CDR3. CDR3 in DNA: TGTGCCAGCAGCGTTACAGGGGCGGGGGGCTATGGCTACACCTTC. Protein sequence: CASSVTGAGGYGYTF. Drawing the rest from reference TRBV9 and TRBJ1-2, the complete variable domain is DSGVTQTPKHLITATGQRVTLRCSPRSGDLSVYWYQQSLDQGLQFLIQYYNGEERAKGNILERFSAQQFPDLHSELNLSSLELGDSALYFCASSVTGAGGYGYTFGSGTRLTVV.

V gene TRBV19 combines with J gene TRBJ1-5; 7 bases match TRBD1. Trimming took 4 bases from V and 2 from J; bases not matched to a gene: 5. The CDR3 covers 15 residues. Per the germline V gene, CDR1 is LNHDA and CDR2 is SQIVND (reference sequence). CDR3 sequence: CASSTRGIGNQPQHF. The CDR3 DNA reads as TGTGCCAGTAGTACCAGGGGGATTGGCAATCAGCCCCAGCATTTT. The full variable domain, completed using reference TRBV19 and TRBJ1-5, is DGGITQSPKYLFRKEGQNVTLSCEQNLNHDAMYWYRQDPGQGLRLIYYSQIVNDFQKGDIAEGYSVSREKKESFPLTVTSAQKNPTAFYLCASSTRGIGNQPQHFGDGTRLSIL.

In its sample, this clone ranks as medium-sized (0.01 to 0.1%). The chain combines TRBV4-2 with TRBJ2-7; 12 bases are a match to TRBD2. The CDR3 totals 16 residues. The germline gives CDR1 LGHNA, CDR2 YNFKEQ. J lost 1 base, V lost 0 bases, and 1 base had no gene match. The CDR3 sequence is CASSQDGTSGSYEQYF. DNA of the CDR3: TGTGCCAGCAGCCAAGATGGGACTAGCGGGTCCTACGAGCAGTACTTC.

The rearrangement links TRBV28 to TRBJ1-2; D might be TRBD1 (6 bases). V gave up 7 bases and J gave up 10 bases, with 19 bases separating them. The V gene's germline CDR1 is MDHEN and CDR2 SYDVKM. The CDR3 runs 13 residues. The chain's CDR3 is CASTMAGVSVYTF. In DNA form, the CDR3 reads TGTGCCAGCACAATGGCAGGGGTGTCTGTCTACACCTTC.

CDR3 region: CASSQDISRTYEQYF. CDR3 DNA sequence: TGTGCCAGCAGCCAAGATATCTCGCGGACCTACGAGCAGTACTTC. The gene calls are TRBV3-1 (or the pseudogene TRBV3-2) and TRBJ2-7, with D unclear. Germline lookup yields CDR1 LGHDT and CDR2 YNNKEL (reference sequence). This CDR3 is built from 15 residues. Trimming pared 0 bases from V and 2 bases from J, leaving 11 bases between.

The chain joins TRBV5-1 to TRBJ1-1; 10 bases fit TRBD1. V shed 2 bases, J shed 6 bases, and the junction held 13 bases outside the gene matches. The length of the CDR3 is 17 residues. CDR1 is SGHRS and CDR2 is YFSETQ in the germline V gene. The CDR3, as DNA: TGCGCCAGCAGCTTTATGCGACAGGGGGCGGGTGGAGCTGAAGCTTTCTTT. Amino acid sequence: CASSFMRQGAGGAEAFF.

The chain joins TRBV19 to TRBJ1-1; the D gene is possibly TRBD1 (6 bases). Germline loops: CDR1 LNHDA, CDR2 SQIVND (reference sequence). The V and J ends lost 8 bases and 0 bases respectively, with 16 bases between them. This CDR3 has 15 residues. CDR3 sequence: CASGTQGNMNTEAFF. The CDR3 coding sequence is TGTGCCAGTGGCACACAGGGAAACATGAACACTGAAGCTTTCTTT.

The chain carries TRBV27 and TRBJ2-7, with TRBD1 matching 7 bases. This CDR3 contains 15 residues. Germline loops: CDR1 MNHEY, CDR2 SMNVEV (reference sequence). After removal of 6 bases from V and 0 bases from J, the junction contained 8 bases not matched to a gene. CDR3 region: CASRPGGSASYEQYF. CDR3 DNA sequence: TGTGCCAGCAGACCAGGGGGATCAGCCTCCTACGAGCAGTACTTC.

V gene TRBV7-3 combines with J gene TRBJ2-3; weak D call: TRBD2 (7 bases). Trimming removed 4 bases from V and 2 bases from J, with 16 bases in between. The CDR3 runs to 16 residues. CDR1 is SGHTA, CDR2 FQGTGA, per germline. CDR3 protein: CASSSYGGATTDTQYF. CDR3 nucleotides: TGTGCCAGCAGCTCTTATGGGGGGGCTACCACAGATACGCAGTATTTT.

V is TRBV6-5 and J is TRBJ2-7, with D maybe TRBD2 (6 bases). With 6 bases removed from V and 7 bases from J, the gap between germline ends came to 10 bases. The germline CDR1 and CDR2 sequences are MNHEY and SVGAGI. The CDR3 has 11 residues. This CDR3 reads CASSLRGEQYF. The CDR3 DNA follows: TGTGCCAGCAGCCTTCGGGGGGAGCAGTACTTC.